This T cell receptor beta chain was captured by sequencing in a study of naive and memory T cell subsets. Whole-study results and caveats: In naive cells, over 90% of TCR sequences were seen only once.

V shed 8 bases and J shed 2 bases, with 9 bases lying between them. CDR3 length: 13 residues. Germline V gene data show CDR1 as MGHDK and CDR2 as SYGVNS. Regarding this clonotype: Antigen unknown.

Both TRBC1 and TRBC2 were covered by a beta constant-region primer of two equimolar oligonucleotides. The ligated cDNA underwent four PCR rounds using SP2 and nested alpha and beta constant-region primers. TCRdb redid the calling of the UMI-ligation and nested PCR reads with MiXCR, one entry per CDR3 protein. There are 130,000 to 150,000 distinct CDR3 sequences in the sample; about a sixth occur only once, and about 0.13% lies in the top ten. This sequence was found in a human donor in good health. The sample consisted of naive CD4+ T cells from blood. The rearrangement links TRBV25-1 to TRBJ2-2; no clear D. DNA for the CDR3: TGTGCCAGCCTCGGGCCAAACACCGGGGAGCTGTTTTTT. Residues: CASLGPNTGELFF. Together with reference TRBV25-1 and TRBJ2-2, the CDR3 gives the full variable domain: EADIYQTPRYLVIGTGKKITLECSQTMGHDKMYWYQQDPGMELHLIHYSYGVNSTEKGDLSSESTVSRIRTEHFPLTLESARPSHTSQYLCASLGPNTGELFFGEGSRLTVL.